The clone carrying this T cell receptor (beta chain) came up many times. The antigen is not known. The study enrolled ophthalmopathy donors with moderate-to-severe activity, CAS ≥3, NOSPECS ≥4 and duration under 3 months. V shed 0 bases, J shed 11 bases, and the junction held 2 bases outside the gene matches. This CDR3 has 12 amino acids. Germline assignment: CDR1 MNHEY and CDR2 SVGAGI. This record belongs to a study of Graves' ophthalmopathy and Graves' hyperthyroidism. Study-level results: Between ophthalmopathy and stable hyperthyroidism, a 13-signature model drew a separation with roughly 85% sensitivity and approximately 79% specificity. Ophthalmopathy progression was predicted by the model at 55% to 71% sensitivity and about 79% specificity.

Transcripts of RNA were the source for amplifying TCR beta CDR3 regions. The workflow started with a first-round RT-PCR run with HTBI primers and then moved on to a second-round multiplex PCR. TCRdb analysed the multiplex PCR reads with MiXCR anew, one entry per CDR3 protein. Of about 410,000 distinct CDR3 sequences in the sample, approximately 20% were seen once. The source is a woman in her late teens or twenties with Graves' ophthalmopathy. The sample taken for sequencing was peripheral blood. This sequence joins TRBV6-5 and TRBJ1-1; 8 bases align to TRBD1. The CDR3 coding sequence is TGTGCCAGCAGTTACTCGACAGGGGAGGCTTTCTTT. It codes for CASSYSTGEAFF.